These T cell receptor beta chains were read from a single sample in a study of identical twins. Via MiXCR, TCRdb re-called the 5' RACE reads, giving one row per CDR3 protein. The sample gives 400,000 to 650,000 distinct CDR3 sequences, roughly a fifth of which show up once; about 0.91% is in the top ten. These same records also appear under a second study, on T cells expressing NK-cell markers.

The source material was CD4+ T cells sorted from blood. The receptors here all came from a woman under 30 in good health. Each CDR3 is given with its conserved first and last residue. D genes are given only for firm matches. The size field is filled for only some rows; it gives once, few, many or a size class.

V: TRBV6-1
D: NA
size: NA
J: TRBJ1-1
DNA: TGTGCCAGCACCTCGGGGATGAACACTGAAGCTTTCTTT
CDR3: CASTSGMNTEAFF

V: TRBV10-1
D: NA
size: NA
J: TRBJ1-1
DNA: TGCGCCAGCAGTGAGTCGGGTCGGGTCGACACTGAAGCTTTCTTT
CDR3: CASSESGRVDTEAFF

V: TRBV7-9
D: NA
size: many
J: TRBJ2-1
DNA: TGTGCCAGCAGCTTAGGGGACGCCGACAATGAGCAGTTCTTC
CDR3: CASSLGDADNEQFF

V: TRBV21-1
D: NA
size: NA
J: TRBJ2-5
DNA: TGTGCCAGCAGCACAAGACAGGGGGATAAACAAGAGACCCAGTACTTC
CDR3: CASSTRQGDKQETQYF

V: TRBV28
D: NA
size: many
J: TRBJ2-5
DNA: TGTGCCAGCGGGGTTGGCGGAGAGACCCAGTACTTC
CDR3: CASGVGGETQYF

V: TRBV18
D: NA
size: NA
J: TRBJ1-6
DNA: TGTGCCAGCTCCCAGGACCTAGCGCGTTCACCCCTCCACTTT
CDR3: CASSQDLARSPLHF

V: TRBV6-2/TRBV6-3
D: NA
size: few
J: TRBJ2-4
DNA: TGTGCCAGCAGTTACCCGACCCGCGTTAACCAAAACATTCAGTACTTC
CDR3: CASSYPTRVNQNIQYF

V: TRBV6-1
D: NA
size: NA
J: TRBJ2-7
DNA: TGTGCCAGTCAGGGTAACTACGAGCAGTACTTC
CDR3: CASQGNYEQYF

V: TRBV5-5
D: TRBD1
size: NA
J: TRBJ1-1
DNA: TGTGCCAGCAGCCATGGACAGGGTTCTGTCCGAACTGAAGCTTTCTTT
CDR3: CASSHGQGSVRTEAFF

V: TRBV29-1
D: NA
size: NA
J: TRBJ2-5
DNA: TGCAGCGTTGTGAGGACAGCCAAAGAGACCCAGTACTTC
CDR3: CSVVRTAKETQYF

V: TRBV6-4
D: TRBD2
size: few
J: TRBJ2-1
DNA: TGTGCCAGCAGTGACTCAGGACTAGCCGAACTCAATGAGCAGTTCTTC
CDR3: CASSDSGLAELNEQFF

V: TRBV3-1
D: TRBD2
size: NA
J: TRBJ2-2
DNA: TGTGCCAGCAGAGCGACTAGCGGGAGTAGCACCGGGGAGCTGTTTTTT
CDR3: CASRATSGSSTGELFF

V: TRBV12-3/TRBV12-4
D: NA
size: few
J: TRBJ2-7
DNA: TGTGCCCTCCAGCGAACCCCGGGACACTCTATCCACGAGCAGTACTTC
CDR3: CALQRTPGHSIHEQYF

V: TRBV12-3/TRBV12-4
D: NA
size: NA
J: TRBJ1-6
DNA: TGTGCCAGCAGTTTAGGGCAGGGCCAATCACCCCTCCACTTT
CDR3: CASSLGQGQSPLHF

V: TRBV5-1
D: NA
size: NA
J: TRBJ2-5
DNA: TGCGCCAGCAGCCGAGGACAGCCAGAGACCCAGTACTTC
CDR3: CASSRGQPETQYF

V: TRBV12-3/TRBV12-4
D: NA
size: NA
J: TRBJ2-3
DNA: TGTGCCAGCAGACAGGAGGATACGCAGTATTTT
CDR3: CASRQEDTQYF

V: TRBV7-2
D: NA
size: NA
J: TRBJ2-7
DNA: TGTGCCAGCAGCGTAGCCACCAGGCAGTACTTC
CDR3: CASSVATRQYF

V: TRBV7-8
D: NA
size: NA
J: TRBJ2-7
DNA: TGTGCCAGCAGCTTCGAGTGGTCCCCCTACGAGCAGTACTTC
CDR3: CASSFEWSPYEQYF

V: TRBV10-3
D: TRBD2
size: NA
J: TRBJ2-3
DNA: TGTGCCATCAGTGAAGGACTAGCGGGATACACAGATACGCAGTATTTT
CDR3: CAISEGLAGYTDTQYF

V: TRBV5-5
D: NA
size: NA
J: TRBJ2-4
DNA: TGTGCCAGCAGCTTACCGGGACTTTTAGCCAAAAACATTCAGTACTTC
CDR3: CASSLPGLLAKNIQYF

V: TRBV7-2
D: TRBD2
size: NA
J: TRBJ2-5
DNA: TGTGCCAGCAGCTTTAGTATGGGAGGGGTTGAGACCCAGTACTTC
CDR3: CASSFSMGGVETQYF

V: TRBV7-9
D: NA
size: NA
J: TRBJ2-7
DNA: TGTGCCAGCAGCTTAGACGACCTTACCCCGTACTTC
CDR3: CASSLDDLTPYF

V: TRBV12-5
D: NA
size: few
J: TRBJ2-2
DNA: TGTGCTAGTGGTTTGGTACAGGCGACTAGAGTCACCGGGGAGCTGTTTTTT
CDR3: CASGLVQATRVTGELFF

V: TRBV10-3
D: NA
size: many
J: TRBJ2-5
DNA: TGTGCCACTAGGGGCAGTGGGGGTGAGACCCAGTACTTC
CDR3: CATRGSGGETQYF

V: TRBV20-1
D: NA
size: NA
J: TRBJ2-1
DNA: TGCAGTGCTAGAATCCGATCCTACAATGAGCACTTCTTC
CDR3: CSARIRSYNEHFF

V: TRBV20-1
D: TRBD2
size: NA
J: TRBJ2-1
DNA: TGCAGTGCTAGAGATGCTAGCGGGAGTGGCGATGAGCAGTTCTTC
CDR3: CSARDASGSGDEQFF

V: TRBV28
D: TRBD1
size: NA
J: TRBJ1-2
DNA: TGTGCCAGCACTATAGAACAGGGGGCTCGTGGCTACACCTTC
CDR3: CASTIEQGARGYTF